This TCR beta chain came from a study of T-cell memory formation after mild COVID-19. This CDR3 is built from 14 residues. V was cut by 7 bases and J by 5 bases, with 18 bases left in between. Germline V CDR1 and CDR2: DFQATT, SNEGSKA (reference sequence). Study results and limitations: CD4+ contracting clones were mainly CM and EM; CD8+ ones, EMRA. CD4/CD8 balance held among clones contracting day 15 to 85, and later expanders leaned CD4+. Researchers could not confirm that second-wave clones peaking on day 37 targeted SARS-CoV-2.

TCRdb itself ran the 5' RACE reads through MiXCR, one entry per CDR3 protein. The sample has under 450,000 distinct CDR3 sequences; under 25% are singletons. Notes on this clonotype: Its antigen is unidentified.

The TCR was taken from a man between 18 and 35 years old who had mild COVID-19 (a few samples of this study predate the infection). Cell type and time point are not known. The rearrangement uses TRBV20-1 and TRBJ2-1; D perhaps matches TRBD2 (5 bases). Sequencing was performed on PBMCs or a T cell subset sorted from them (not recorded which). The CDR3 loop reads CSGKGTRVDNEQFF. CDR3 nucleotides: TGCAGTGGGAAAGGAACTAGGGTTGACAATGAGCAGTTCTTC.